This T cell receptor (beta chain) was identified during a study of T cell repertoires in cytomegalovirus infection. Across the whole study: Indications came from public TCR beta signatures; they pointed to CMV infection and to a matching HLA type. Study conclusions and caveats: What dominated the ex vivo response were HLA-C-restricted CMV-specific TCR beta clonotypes. Frequencies of public TCR beta families were cumulated, and this identified carriers of CMV plus the relevant HLA.

Germline V gene sequence: CDR1 SGHTA, CDR2 FQGNSA. Between the trimmed V and J ends, which lost 5 bases and 0 bases, there was a span of 11 bases. This CDR3 spans 14 amino acids. One entry per CDR3 protein, called by TCRdb with MiXCR from the reads. The table lists 600,000 to 700,000 distinct CDR3 sequences, 30% to 40% of them singletons, with about 18% in the top ten. Notes on this clonotype: What it binds is not known.

The gene calls are TRBV7-2 and TRBJ2-7; D is undetermined. The sequenced sample was cultured PBMCs, obtained from culture after CMV antigen stimulation. This sequence was found in a human donor in good health (CMV status not recorded). Some clones in this sample may be carry-over from other donors' samples. DNA of the CDR3: TGTGCCAGCAGCCACGAACGGGTCTCCTACGAGCAGTACTTC. This sequence encodes CASSHERVSYEQYF.